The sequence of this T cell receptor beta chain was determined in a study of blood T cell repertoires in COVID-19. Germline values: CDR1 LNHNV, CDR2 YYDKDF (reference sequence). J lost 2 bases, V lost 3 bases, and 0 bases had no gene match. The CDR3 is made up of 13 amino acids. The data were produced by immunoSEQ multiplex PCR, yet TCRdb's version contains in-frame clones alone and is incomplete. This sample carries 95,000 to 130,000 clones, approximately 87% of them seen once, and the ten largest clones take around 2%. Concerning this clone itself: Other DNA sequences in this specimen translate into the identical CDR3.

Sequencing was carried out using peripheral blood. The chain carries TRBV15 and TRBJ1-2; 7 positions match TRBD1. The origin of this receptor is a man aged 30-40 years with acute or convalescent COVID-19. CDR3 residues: CATSRGQNYGYTF. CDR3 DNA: TGTGCCACCAGCAGGGGACAGAACTATGGCTACACCTTC.